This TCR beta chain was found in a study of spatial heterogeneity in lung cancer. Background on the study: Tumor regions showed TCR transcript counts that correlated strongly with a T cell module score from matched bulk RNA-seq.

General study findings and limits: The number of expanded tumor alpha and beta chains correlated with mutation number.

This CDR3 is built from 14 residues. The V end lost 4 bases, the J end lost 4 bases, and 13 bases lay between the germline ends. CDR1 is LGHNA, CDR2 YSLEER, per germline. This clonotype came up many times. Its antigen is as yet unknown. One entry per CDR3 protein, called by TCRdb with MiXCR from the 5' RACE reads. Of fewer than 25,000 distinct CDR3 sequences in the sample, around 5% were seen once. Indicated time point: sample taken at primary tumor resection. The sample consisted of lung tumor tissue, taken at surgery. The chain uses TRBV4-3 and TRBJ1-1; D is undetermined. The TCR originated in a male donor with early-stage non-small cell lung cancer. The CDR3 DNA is TGCGCCAGCAGCCTTGCTGCGGGTGTCACTGAAGCTTTCTTT. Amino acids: CASSLAAGVTEAFF.